Below are 19 T cell receptor beta chains sequenced from a single sample in a study of radiotherapy plus CTLA-4 blockade in lung cancer. Generated by immunoSEQ multiplex PCR, the TCRdb table keeps only in-frame clones and is missing some. The table lists fewer than 45,000 clones, around 70% of them singletons. The sequencing here drew on peripheral blood, taken from a patient treated with radiotherapy plus ipilimumab. The receptors here all came from a human donor with non-small cell lung cancer who had stable disease on radiotherapy plus ipilimumab.

The rearrangement links TRBV10-3 to TRBJ1-3; D perhaps matches TRBD1 (6 bases). CDR3 size: 15 residues. Germline-derived CDR1 and CDR2 are ENHRY and SYGVKD. Trimming removed 3 bases at V and 1 base at J, with 10 bases between. As DNA, the CDR3 is TGTGCCATCAGTGACACAGGGAAATCTGGAAACACCATATATTTT. Encoded protein: CAISDTGKSGNTIYF.

V usage is TRBV9 and J usage is TRBJ1-2; possible D gene TRBD1, 5 bases. V was clipped by 4 bases and J by 4 bases, with 17 bases between them. Germline CDR1 and CDR2: SGDLS and YYNGEE. The CDR3 runs 15 residues. CDR3 DNA sequence: TGTGCCAGCAGCCCTATTGCGGGGGACGGCTATGGCTACACCTTC. This codes for CASSPIAGDGYGYTF.

J is TRBJ2-1 and V is TRBV6-5; 7 bases match TRBD1. V dropped 1 base and J dropped 7; count of bases not matched to a gene: 7. CDR1 MNHEY and CDR2 SVGAGI come from the germline V gene. This CDR3 is built from 15 residues. In nucleotides, the CDR3 is TGTGCCAGCAGTTACTTGCAGGGGGTGCGGAATGAGCAGTTCTTC. Protein product: CASSYLQGVRNEQFF.

Note on this clone: Other DNA sequences within the sample encode an identical CDR3. This chain connects TRBV6-1 to TRBJ1-1, with a possible D match to TRBD1 (5 bases). The germline V gene has CDR1 MNHNS and CDR2 SASEGT. The CDR3 consists of 14 residues. Deletions cut 6 bases from V and 0 bases from J, with 11 bases between. DNA for the CDR3: TGTGCCAGCAGAGGGAGGGGCATGAACACTGAAGCTTTCTTT. This gives the protein CASRGRGMNTEAFF.

The rearrangement joins TRBV5-1 to TRBJ1-6; 7 nucleotides match TRBD1. The V gene's germline CDR1 is SGHRS and CDR2 YFSETQ. The CDR3 is 19 amino acids. Trimming removed 4 bases from V and 5 bases from J; junction bases left unmatched: 18. CDR3 loop: CASSRRQGVDSRNNSPLHF. CDR3 DNA sequence: TGCGCCAGCAGCCGGAGACAGGGTGTCGATTCGAGAAATAATTCACCCCTCCACTTT.

The rearrangement joins TRBV20-1 to TRBJ1-1; D is uncertain. Between the trimmed V and J ends, which lost 3 bases and 0 bases, there was a span of 2 bases. CDR1 and CDR2 from the germline V gene are DFQATT and SNEGSKA (reference sequence). This CDR3 is built from 11 residues. The CDR3 sequence: CSASMNTEAFF. The DNA of the CDR3 is TGCAGTGCTAGTATGAACACTGAAGCTTTCTTT.

The rearrangement joins TRBV5-6 to TRBJ2-7; 9 bases align to TRBD1. J lost 6 bases, V lost 4 bases, and 11 bases had no gene match. Germline V gene data show CDR1 as SGHDT and CDR2 as YYEEEE. This CDR3 region has 15 residues. The CDR3 bases are TGTGCCAGCAGCCTAGTCGGGACAGGGCCCGGCGAGCAGTACTTC. Its translation is CASSLVGTGPGEQYF.

This clone was seen a few times. The genes are TRBV27 and TRBJ1-3, with TRBD1 identical over 7 bases. This CDR3 region has 14 residues. The germline CDR1 and CDR2 sequences are MNHEY and SMNVEV (reference sequence). The ends lost 2 bases at V and 3 bases at J; junction bases unmatched: 1. The CDR3 sequence is CASSLRQGGNTIYF. The CDR3 bases are TGTGCCAGCAGTTTAAGACAGGGTGGAAACACCATATATTTT.

The chain links TRBV9 to TRBJ2-5; 8 bases align to TRBD2. This CDR3 has 15 residues. CDR1 and CDR2 (germline): SGDLS, YYNGEE. Unmatched junction bases numbered 3, after V lost 2 bases and J lost 0 bases. The CDR3 is CASSVSGENQETQYF. CDR3 bases: TGTGCCAGCAGCGTTAGCGGGGAAAACCAAGAGACCCAGTACTTC.

By its share, this clone is medium-sized. The genes are TRBV18 and TRBJ1-2; 9 nucleotides match TRBD1. Unmatched junction bases numbered 14, after V lost 2 bases and J lost 4 bases. Germline CDR1 and CDR2: KGHSH and LQKENI. This CDR3 region has 18 residues. The CDR3 spells CASSPRPSGDRALYGYTF. DNA for the CDR3: TGTGCCAGCTCACCAAGGCCGTCCGGGGACAGGGCCCTCTATGGCTACACCTTC.

V usage is TRBV12-5 and J usage is TRBJ1-2; D might be TRBD1 (5 bases). The length of the CDR3 is 15 residues. Trimming left V 2 bases short and J 4 bases short, with 14 bases between. Germline assignment: CDR1 LGHNT and CDR2 FRNRAP. CDR3 coding DNA: TGTGCTAGTGGTTTGTTTGGAGGGGTAGGCTATGGCTACACCTTC. Its protein product is CASGLFGGVGYGYTF.

The chain joins TRBV6-7 to TRBJ2-6; D is possibly TRBD1 (6 bases). TRBV6-7 has ORF status, its function being uncertain. This CDR3 spans 15 amino acids. The ends were cut back, 5 bases at V and 3 bases at J, with 11 bases in the middle. The CDR3 sequence: CASSHRACGANVLTF. In DNA form, the CDR3 reads TGTGCCAGCAGTCACAGGGCTTGTGGGGCCAACGTCCTGACTTTC.

This clone was counted between two and nine times. The chain joins TRBV6-1 to TRBJ1-1; D perhaps matches TRBD1 (6 bases). There are 14 residues in the CDR3. Trimming shortened V by 4 bases and J by 6 bases, and 15 bases separated the two germline ends. CDR1 is MNHNS, CDR2 SASEGT, per germline. The CDR3 DNA reads as TGTGCCAGCAGTGCTACAGGGTCGTCCGCTGAAGCTTTCTTT. Amino acid sequence: CASSATGSSAEAFF.

The rearrangement links TRBV9 to TRBJ1-1; D possibly corresponds to TRBD1 (5 bases). V was cut by 5 bases and J by 4 bases, with 15 bases left in between. Per germline, CDR1 SGDLS and CDR2 YYNGEE. The CDR3 runs to 14 residues. The CDR3 DNA reads TGTGCCAGCAGTGCTCCGGGGGGGGGCACTGAAGCTTTCTTT. It specifies CASSAPGGGTEAFF.

V gene TRBV6-5 combines with J gene TRBJ1-2, with unresolved D. This CDR3 is 10 amino acids long. Germline values: CDR1 MNHEY, CDR2 SVGAGI. The V gene lost 8 bases and the J gene lost 8 bases, with 9 bases spanning the gap. The DNA for the CDR3 is TGTGCCAGCTACGAAACAGGCTACACCTTC. Its protein is CASYETGYTF.

The chain joins TRBV6-5 to TRBJ2-1, with 8 bases that match TRBD2. Germline values: CDR1 MNHEY, CDR2 SVGAGI. The CDR3 extends over 15 amino acids. With V trimmed by 7 bases and J by 2 bases, 7 bases remained unmatched. The CDR3 DNA sequence: TGTGCCAGCAAGGTAACGGGGGGGACCTACAATGAGCAGTTCTTC. It translates to CASKVTGGTYNEQFF.

The chain is built from TRBV5-5 and TRBJ2-7; weak D call: TRBD1 (6 bases). The CDR3 sequence is 14 residues long. Germline assignment: CDR1 SGHKS and CDR2 YYEKEE (reference sequence). Trimming stripped 2 bases from V and 3 bases from J, with 12 bases between. The CDR3 region has the DNA TGTGCCAGCAGCTTTGGACAGAGATACTACGAGCAGTACTTC. Protein sequence: CASSFGQRYYEQYF.

The chain combines TRBV2 with TRBJ2-3; 7 bases match TRBD1. The germline gives CDR1 SNHLY, CDR2 FYNNEI. V dropped 5 bases and J dropped 4; count of bases not matched to a gene: 3. The CDR3 runs to 13 residues. The CDR3 DNA sequence: TGTGCCAGCAGTTACGGGACAGCAGATACGCAGTATTTT. Its translation is CASSYGTADTQYF.

The V gene is TRBV5-8, the J gene TRBJ1-5; D possibly corresponds to TRBD1 (6 bases). V was pared by 4 bases and J by 7 bases, with 12 bases between. Germline CDR1 is SGHTS and CDR2 is YDEGEE. This CDR3 has 13 residues. The CDR3 is CASSTGRGQPQHF. The CDR3 DNA is TGTGCCAGCAGCACAGGGAGGGGACAGCCCCAGCATTTT.